The next 22 T cell receptor beta chains were all read from a single sample in a study of breast tumors, draining lymph nodes, adjacent tissues. TCRdb fed the multiplex PCR reads into MiXCR, producing one record per CDR3 protein. Of some 200,000 distinct CDR3 sequences detected, 31% appear once; the ten largest clones hold more than 4%. Breast cancer patients provided tissue from their axillary draining lymph nodes. Sequencing was carried out using axillary lymph node tissue. These receptors were obtained from a female donor with breast cancer. Some clones in this sample may be carry-over from other donors' samples.

As to this clonotype: An end of the junction differs from the germline gene, which may be a read error. CDR3 in DNA: TGTGCCACCAGCAGAGAAGCGGGCTCTGGGAACACCATATATTTT. Translating it yields CATSREAGSGNTIYF. The chain couples TRBV15 to TRBJ1-3; no reliable D call. Germline CDR1 LNHNV, CDR2 YYDKDF (reference sequence). This CDR3 has 15 residues.

This clonotype was recorded many times. The chain joins TRBV5-5 to TRBJ2-2; TRBD1 agrees at 8 bases. This CDR3 contains 16 residues. V lost 2 bases, J lost 3 bases, and 6 bases stayed unmatched. Germline values: CDR1 SGHKS, CDR2 YYEKEE (reference sequence). CDR3 in amino acids: CASSFGRGLDTGELFF. The CDR3 bases are TGTGCCAGCAGCTTTGGCAGGGGGCTCGACACCGGGGAGCTGTTTTTT.

This clonotype was counted between two and nine times. This sequence joins TRBV18 and TRBJ2-3; 10 bases fit TRBD2. The CDR3 runs to 14 residues. After removal of 4 bases from V and 4 bases from J, the junction contained 2 bases not matched to a gene. Germline V lookup: CDR1 KGHSH, CDR2 LQKENI. For the CDR3, the DNA is TGTGCCAGCTCACTCGGACTAGCGGCAGATACGCAGTATTTT. Amino acid sequence: CASSLGLAADTQYF.

The rearrangement joins TRBV18 to TRBJ2-1; 11 bases are a match to TRBD2. After removal of 3 bases from V and 11 bases from J, the junction contained 12 bases not matched to a gene. The CDR3 runs 16 residues. Looked up from germline, CDR1 is KGHSH and CDR2 is LQKENI. In DNA, the CDR3 is TGTGCCAGCTCACCCACCCTTCGAACTAGCGGGGGTAAGCAGTTCTTC. It is translated as CASSPTLRTSGGKQFF.

This clonotype was counted ten times or more. V and J are TRBV6-6 and TRBJ2-7; D may be TRBD2 (7 bases). The CDR3 is 14 residues long. Germline V gene lookup returns CDR1 MNHNY and CDR2 SVGAGI (reference sequence). V was clipped by 5 bases and J by 2 bases, with 13 bases between them. This CDR3 is CASSPGGGAYEQYF. The CDR3 nucleotides are TGTGCCAGCAGTCCCGGAGGGGGGGCCTACGAGCAGTACTTC.

This clonotype was seen a handful of times. A much bigger clone sits one base away, suggesting this may be a read error. The chain recombines TRBV10-2 with TRBJ2-7; maybe TRBD1 (6 bases). The CDR3 is 15 residues long. Germline loops: CDR1 WSHSY, CDR2 SAAADI. Trimming took 6 bases from V and 5 from J, leaving 20 bases between them. Here the CDR3 DNA reads TGCGCCAGCAGCCCCCTTATGGGCAGACAGGACGAGCAGTACTTC. Its translation is CASSPLMGRQDEQYF.

This clonotype has a handful of counts. Just one base apart from a much larger clone, this may be a read error. No conserved phenylalanine or tryptophan ends this CDR3, so it is likely a read error. CDR3 DNA sequence: TGTGCCAGCAGCGTTGGACCGGGACCCTACGAGCAGTACCTC. Its protein is CASSVGPGPYEQYL. The chain has TRBV7-2 and TRBJ2-7; the D call may be TRBD1 or TRBD2 (5 bases each). CDR1 and CDR2 from the germline V gene are SGHTA and FQGNSA. Trimming pared 5 bases from V and 2 bases from J, leaving 13 bases between. The CDR3 has 14 amino acids.

This clonotype was observed at least ten times. The chain carries TRBV20-1 and TRBJ2-7; D is unresolved. V was trimmed by 0 bases and J by 3 bases, leaving 12 bases between them. Looked up from germline, CDR1 is DFQATT and CDR2 is SNEGSKA (reference sequence). This CDR3 comprises 14 residues. The CDR3 sequence is CSARDSQRRYEQYF. CDR3 coding DNA: TGCAGTGCTAGAGATAGTCAGAGGCGCTACGAGCAGTACTTC.

This clonotype was counted many times. This chain links TRBV7-8 with TRBJ2-3; TRBD2 matches at 14 bases. Trimming took 5 bases from V and 6 from J; bases not matched to a gene: 10. The CDR3 consists of 17 residues. Germline values: CDR1 SGHVS, CDR2 FQNEAQ. The CDR3 loop is CASSPSTSGRAEDTQYF. DNA for the CDR3: TGTGCCAGCAGCCCCTCGACTAGCGGGAGGGCCGAGGATACGCAGTATTTT.

In its sample, this clonotype was seen a few times. Just one base apart from a much larger clone, this may be a read error. This chain uses TRBV7-9 with TRBJ2-1; D gene ambiguous. Trimming pared 8 bases from V and 4 bases from J, leaving 12 bases between. The CDR3 loop spans 13 amino acids. Germline V gene sequence: CDR1 SEHNR, CDR2 FQNEAQ (reference sequence). The DNA of the CDR3 is TGTGCCAGCGGCGTCGACAATTACAATGAGCAGTTCTTC. Its translation: CASGVDNYNEQFF.

This clonotype came up a few times. V and J are TRBV5-1 and TRBJ2-3, with D unclear. Trimming cost V 1 base and J 2 bases, with 5 bases left between them. Germline values: CDR1 SGHRS, CDR2 YFSETQ. This CDR3 region has 13 residues. DNA of the CDR3: TGCGCCAGCAGCTTGTCTGTCACAGATACGCAGTATTTT. It specifies CASSLSVTDTQYF.

This clonotype was seen repeatedly, ten times or more. The genes are TRBV12-3 or TRBV12-4 and TRBJ2-1, with 11 bases identical to TRBD2. The V gene end was trimmed by 4 bases and the J gene end by 7 bases; junction bases not matched to a gene: 9. This CDR3 is 16 amino acids long. This CDR3 reads CASSSLPGLAENEQFF. CDR3 DNA sequence: TGTGCCAGCAGTTCACTTCCGGGACTAGCGGAGAATGAGCAGTTCTTC.

This clonotype was seen repeatedly, ten times or more. The V call is TRBV4-1, the J call TRBJ2-5; D is possibly TRBD2 (5 bases). Looked up from germline, CDR1 is MGHRA and CDR2 is YSYEKL. The V end was cut by 4 bases, the J end by 3 bases, with 12 bases between. This CDR3 has 14 residues. CDR3 DNA sequence: TGCGCCAGCAGCCCCACCCCGGGGAAAGAGACCCAGTACTTC. Amino acids: CASSPTPGKETQYF.

The chain links TRBV20-1 to TRBJ2-7, with 10 bases that match TRBD2. The germline gives CDR1 DFQATT, CDR2 SNEGSKA (reference sequence). Trimming cost V 2 bases and J 2 bases; bases outside gene matches: 9. This CDR3 is built from 16 residues. In nucleotides, the CDR3 is TGCAGTGCTAGACGATTTAGCGGGAGGTTCACCTACGAGCAGTACTTC. Its protein is CSARRFSGRFTYEQYF.

V is TRBV29-1 and J is TRBJ2-1, with TRBD2 identical over 13 bases. V lost 2 bases and J lost 8; bases outside the gene matches: 6. The CDR3 consists of 15 residues. CDR1 and CDR2 (germline): SQVTM, ANQGSEA. CDR3 residues: CSVETSGRATHEQFF. The CDR3 nucleotides read TGCAGCGTTGAAACTAGCGGGAGGGCGACCCATGAGCAGTTCTTC.

Note on this clonotype: Being one base from a much bigger clone, this may be a read error. The genes are TRBV12-3 or TRBV12-4 and TRBJ2-2, with D tentatively TRBD1 or TRBD2 (7 bases each). This CDR3 is 15 amino acids long. The chain's CDR3 is CASRGQPNRGGGLFF. In nucleotides, the CDR3 is TGTGCCAGCAGGGGACAGCCTAATAGGGGCGGGGGGCTGTTTTTT.

There are many counts of this clonotype. The chain couples TRBV12-3 or TRBV12-4 to TRBJ1-4; D may be TRBD1 (6 bases). CDR3 size: 14 residues. V was trimmed by 6 bases and J by 7 bases, leaving 15 bases between them. In DNA form, the CDR3 reads TGTGCCAGCAGCAGACAGGTGGTCGGTGAAAAACTGTTTTTT. It yields the protein CASSRQVVGEKLFF.

This clonotype appeared once. A much larger clone lies one base from this, so it may be a read error. CDR3: CASSLNGQEVGGYTF. The CDR3 coding sequence is TGTGCCAGCTCATTAAATGGACAGGAAGTGGGTGGCTACACCTTC. The chain is built from TRBV18 and TRBJ1-2; TRBD1 matches 7 bases. This CDR3 is 15 amino acids long. CDR1 is KGHSH, CDR2 LQKENI, per germline. The V gene end was trimmed by 5 bases and the J gene end by 7 bases; junction bases not matched to a gene: 13.

This clonotype was seen repeatedly, ten times or more. The chain has TRBV3-1 and TRBJ2-7, with D possibly being TRBD1 (6 bases). CDR3 size: 14 residues. From germline, CDR1 is LGHDT and CDR2 YNNKEL (reference sequence). Trimming removed 3 bases at V and 6 bases at J, with 15 bases between. In DNA form, the CDR3 reads TGTGCCAGCAGCCAGAGGAACAGGGCGGGCGAGCAGTACTTC. This sequence encodes CASSQRNRAGEQYF.

This clonotype was counted many times. The genes are TRBV6-1 and TRBJ1-5; the match to TRBD1 covers 8 bases. Trimming took 5 bases from V and 4 from J; bases not matched to a gene: 10. This CDR3 is 16 amino acids long. CDR1 is MNHNS, CDR2 SASEGT, per germline. CDR3 DNA: TGTGCCAGCAGTCCACTCCCGGGACAGGTTAATCAGCCCCAGCATTTT. It is translated as CASSPLPGQVNQPQHF.

There are a few counts of this clonotype. This chain links TRBV6-1 with TRBJ1-1; D is perhaps TRBD1 (5 bases). The CDR3 consists of 12 residues. Deletions cut 6 bases from V and 4 bases from J, with 9 bases between. The germline V gene encodes CDR1 MNHNS and CDR2 SASEGT. CDR3 nucleotide sequence: TGTGCCAGCAGCGCAGGGAGCACTGAAGCTTTCTTT. The encoded protein is CASSAGSTEAFF.

This clonotype has a count of ten or more. The V call is TRBV6-6, the J call TRBJ1-6; 12 nucleotides agree with TRBD1. CDR1 and CDR2 (germline): MNHNY, SVGAGI (reference sequence). The CDR3 totals 17 residues. The V gene end was trimmed by 5 bases and the J gene end by 6 bases; junction bases not matched to a gene: 8. CDR3 in DNA: TGTGCCAGCAGTCACGGGACAGGGGGCGTCGGTAATTCACCCCTCCACTTT. This codes for CASSHGTGGVGNSPLHF.